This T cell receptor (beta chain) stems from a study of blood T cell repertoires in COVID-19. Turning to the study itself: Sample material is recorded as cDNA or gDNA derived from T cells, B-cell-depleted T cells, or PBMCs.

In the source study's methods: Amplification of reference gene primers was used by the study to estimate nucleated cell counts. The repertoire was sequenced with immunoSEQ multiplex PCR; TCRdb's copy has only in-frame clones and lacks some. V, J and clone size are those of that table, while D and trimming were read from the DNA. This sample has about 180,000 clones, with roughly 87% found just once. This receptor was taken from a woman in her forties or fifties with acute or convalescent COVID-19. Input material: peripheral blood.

CDR3 loop: CASSYSYGAQQAFF. In DNA, the CDR3 is TGTGCCAGCAGTTACTCGTATGGGGCGCAACAAGCTTTCTTT. The rearrangement uses TRBV6-5 and TRBJ1-1; TRBD1 might be the D (5 bases). CDR1 and CDR2 (germline): MNHEY, SVGAGI. The V and J ends lost 0 bases and 9 bases respectively, with 14 bases between them. The CDR3 has 14 amino acids.